These T cell receptor beta chains were read from a single sample in a study of beta chain features in type 1 diabetes. The repertoire was sequenced with immunoSEQ multiplex PCR; TCRdb's copy has only in-frame clones and lacks some. This table has hundreds of thousands of clones, approximately 30% appearing once. The sample was naive CD4+ T cells from blood. Receptors originate from a man younger than 35 in good health. The CDR3 runs from the conserved cysteine through the conserved F or W. Each record gives: clone size, J gene, D gene, V gene, CDR3 protein, CDR3 DNA. D genes are given only for firm matches. Not every row has a clone size; where given, it reads once, few, many or a size class.

size: .; J: TRBJ1-2; D: TRBD1; V: TRBV30; CDR3: CAWSVGYRGNYGYTF; DNA: TGTGCCTGGAGTGTAGGGTACAGGGGGAACTATGGCTACACCTTC
size: few; J: TRBJ2-7; D: .; V: TRBV29-1; CDR3: CSVSGAYEQYF; DNA: TGCAGCGTTTCGGGGGCCTACGAGCAGTACTTC
size: few; J: TRBJ2-1; D: .; V: TRBV10-3; CDR3: CAISAIIRGAGEQFF; DNA: TGTGCCATCAGTGCCATTATCAGGGGGGCAGGGGAGCAGTTCTTC
size: .; J: TRBJ1-2; D: .; V: TRBV29-1; CDR3: CSVLFGNYGYTF; DNA: TGCAGCGTTCTGTTCGGGAACTATGGCTACACCTTC
size: few; J: TRBJ2-1; D: TRBD2; V: TRBV7-9; CDR3: CASSRFGLADSYNEQFF; DNA: TGTGCCAGCAGCCGCTTCGGGCTAGCGGACTCCTACAATGAGCAGTTCTTC
size: .; J: TRBJ1-3; D: .; V: TRBV30; CDR3: CAWSTVSGNTIYF; DNA: TGTGCCTGGAGTACGGTTTCTGGAAACACCATATATTTT
size: few; J: TRBJ1-2; D: .; V: TRBV7-9; CDR3: CASSLAGYGYTF; DNA: TGTGCCAGCAGCTTAGCTGGCTATGGCTACACCTTC
size: few; J: TRBJ2-3; D: .; V: TRBV5-1; CDR3: CASSLATDTQYF; DNA: TGCGCCAGCAGCTTGGCAACAGATACGCAGTATTTT
size: .; J: TRBJ1-1; D: .; V: TRBV7-2; CDR3: CASSLVSGNTEAFF; DNA: TGTGCCAGCAGCTTAGTTTCGGGGAACACTGAAGCTTTCTTT
size: few; J: TRBJ2-5; D: .; V: TRBV19; CDR3: CASSSPGTQYF; DNA: TGTGCCAGTAGTAGCCCGGGGACCCAGTACTTC
size: .; J: TRBJ1-1; D: TRBD1; V: TRBV6-6; CDR3: CASSGGTGTEAFF; DNA: TGTGCCAGCAGTGGAGGGACAGGGACTGAAGCTTTCTTT
size: few; J: TRBJ2-5; D: .; V: TRBV7-2; CDR3: CASSPMPGSAGQETQYF; DNA: TGTGCCAGCAGCCCGATGCCGGGAAGCGCCGGCCAAGAGACCCAGTACTTC
size: .; J: TRBJ2-1; D: TRBD2; V: TRBV6-6; CDR3: CASSSGTSEQFF; DNA: TGTGCCAGCAGCTCCGGGACTAGTGAGCAGTTCTTC
size: .; J: TRBJ1-2; D: TRBD1; V: TRBV5-1; CDR3: CASSPDRGTGYGYTF; DNA: TGCGCCAGCAGCCCGGATCGAGGGACAGGCTATGGCTACACCTTC
size: few; J: TRBJ2-7; D: .; V: TRBV29-1; CDR3: CSATDWGDPQKHHYEQYF; DNA: TGCAGCGCTACGGATTGGGGAGATCCCCAAAAACATCACTACGAGCAGTACTTC
size: .; J: TRBJ2-5; D: .; V: TRBV7-9; CDR3: CASSRQQEITQYF; DNA: TGTGCCAGCAGTCGGCAGCAAGAGATCACGCAGTACTTC
size: .; J: TRBJ2-7; D: .; V: TRBV7-9; CDR3: CASSPPRSREAQYF; DNA: TGTGCCAGCAGCCCACCCCGTAGCCGCGAAGCGCAGTACTTC
size: .; J: TRBJ2-1; D: .; V: TRBV29-1; CDR3: CSPPVGGYNEQFF; DNA: TGCAGCCCACCGGTGGGGGGTTACAATGAGCAGTTCTTC
size: .; J: TRBJ2-7; D: .; V: TRBV29-1; CDR3: CSVDGQGDYEQYF; DNA: TGCAGCGTTGATGGGCAGGGTGACTACGAGCAGTACTTC
size: .; J: TRBJ2-3; D: .; V: TRBV4-1; CDR3: CASSQDIGSKRYTQYF; DNA: TGCGCCAGCAGCCAAGATATAGGGAGTAAGAGATATACGCAGTATTTT
size: .; J: TRBJ2-7; D: .; V: TRBV9; CDR3: CASSANRVSEQYF; DNA: TGTGCCAGCAGTGCAAACAGGGTTTCCGAGCAGTACTTC
size: few; J: TRBJ1-2; D: .; V: TRBV20-1; CDR3: CSAKTGYGYTF; DNA: TGCAGTGCCAAGACAGGCTATGGCTACACCTTC
size: .; J: TRBJ2-7; D: .; V: TRBV28; CDR3: CASSLGRTTYEQYF; DNA: TGTGCCAGCAGTTTAGGGCGGACAACCTACGAGCAGTACTTC
size: .; J: TRBJ1-4; D: .; V: TRBV7-8; CDR3: CASSLVGEKLFF; DNA: TGTGCCAGCAGCTTAGTGGGAGAAAAACTGTTTTTT
size: .; J: TRBJ2-1; D: .; V: TRBV29-1; CDR3: CSVEGPGGEFAYNEQFF; DNA: TGCAGCGTTGAAGGGCCAGGGGGGGAGTTTGCCTACAATGAGCAGTTCTTC
size: .; J: TRBJ2-7; D: TRBD1; V: TRBV7-2; CDR3: CASSLAGQKSSYEQYF; DNA: TGTGCCAGCAGCTTAGCGGGACAGAAGAGCTCCTACGAGCAGTACTTC
size: .; J: TRBJ1-4; D: .; V: TRBV18; CDR3: CASSPPSSNEKLFF; DNA: TGTGCCAGCTCCCCACCGTCAAGTAATGAAAAACTGTTTTTT
size: few; J: TRBJ2-2; D: .; V: TRBV30; CDR3: CAWSARPANTGELFF; DNA: TGTGCCTGGAGTGCAAGACCTGCAAACACCGGGGAGCTGTTTTTT
size: few; J: TRBJ2-7; D: TRBD1; V: TRBV30; CDR3: CAWSVSGQGFYEQYF; DNA: TGTGCCTGGAGTGTATCAGGACAGGGGTTCTACGAGCAGTACTTC
size: few; J: TRBJ2-7; D: TRBD2; V: TRBV28; CDR3: CASRHPSGGSYEQYF; DNA: TGTGCCAGCCGCCACCCTAGCGGGGGATCCTACGAGCAGTACTTC
size: .; J: TRBJ2-5; D: TRBD2; V: TRBV23-1; CDR3: CASSQCSGTSEETQYF; DNA: TGCGCCAGCAGTCAATGTAGCGGGACTAGCGAAGAGACCCAGTACTTC
size: few; J: TRBJ2-7; D: .; V: TRBV30; CDR3: CAWVGEYTYEQYF; DNA: TGTGCCTGGGTGGGAGAGTATACCTACGAGCAGTACTTC
size: .; J: TRBJ2-3; D: .; V: TRBV9; CDR3: CASSVEGLITDTQYF; DNA: TGTGCCAGCAGCGTAGAAGGGCTGATCACAGATACGCAGTATTTT
size: .; J: TRBJ2-5; D: .; V: TRBV4-3; CDR3: CASSQSMLVEETQYF; DNA: TGCGCCAGCAGCCAGAGCATGTTAGTCGAAGAGACCCAGTACTTC
size: few; J: TRBJ1-2; D: .; V: TRBV29-1; CDR3: CSALTDPNYGYTF; DNA: TGCAGCGCCCTGACAGACCCTAACTATGGCTACACCTTC